These T cell receptor beta chains were read from a single sample in a study of cytomegalovirus exposure and HLA in healthy donors. Generated by immunoSEQ multiplex PCR, the TCRdb table keeps only in-frame clones and is missing some. The sample lists some 120,000 clones; 70% to 80% were seen once. The sequenced sample was PBMCs. The receptors shown here come from a woman between 50 and 59 years old in good health and CMV-seropositive. CDR3s include the opening cysteine and the closing phenylalanine or tryptophan. The D gene is left open where the match is weak. Not all rows give a size; the values are once, few, many and, for expanded clones, a class.

j_call d_call v_call clone_size cdr3_aa cdr3_nt
TRBJ2-7 . TRBV5-4 . CASSLDRVHEQYF TGTGCCAGCAGCTTGGACAGGGTACACGAGCAGTACTTC
TRBJ1-2 TRBD1 TRBV6-6 . CASAGGDYGYTF TGTGCCAGCGCAGGGGGTGACTATGGCTACACCTTC
TRBJ2-1 . TRBV25-1 few CASSRGGDTGYNEQFF TGTGCCAGCAGTAGGGGGGGGGACACAGGTTACAATGAGCAGTTCTTC
TRBJ2-3 . TRBV30 . CAWSVGNRLASDTQYF TGTGCCTGGAGTGTCGGGAACCGGCTAGCTTCAGATACGCAGTATTTT
TRBJ1-5 . TRBV7-9 few CSSSLAESSSGLRPQHF TGTTCCAGCAGCTTAGCGGAGTCCTCGTCAGGGTTACGGCCCCAGCATTTT
TRBJ2-1 TRBD2 TRBV5-5 . CASRPGTSGGYEQFF TGTGCCAGCAGACCCGGGACTAGCGGGGGCTATGAGCAGTTCTTC
TRBJ2-1 TRBD2 TRBV7-2 . CASSLGGSGSRGNEQFF TGTGCCAGCAGCTTGGGAGGGAGCGGGTCCAGAGGTAATGAGCAGTTCTTC
TRBJ2-7 TRBD2 TRBV5-4 . CASSLWGGGVTYEQYF TGTGCCAGCAGCTTGTGGGGGGGTGGGGTCACCTACGAGCAGTACTTC
TRBJ1-4 . TRBV5-1 . CASSLRHDEKLFF TGCGCCAGCAGCCTACGACACGATGAAAAACTGTTTTTT
TRBJ1-2 TRBD1 TRBV19 . CASSRDRAPIGYTF TGTGCCAGTAGTAGGGACAGGGCCCCGATCGGCTACACCTTC
TRBJ1-3 . TRBV7-3 . CASSLQGGNTIYF TGTGCCAGCAGTCTACAGGGCGGAAACACCATATATTTT
TRBJ2-1 TRBD2 TRBV7-9 once CASSRRLAGNSYNEQFF TGTGCCAGCAGCCGAAGACTAGCGGGGAATTCCTACAATGAGCAGTTCTTC
TRBJ1-1 TRBD1 TRBV30 . CACSTGVGTEAFF TGTGCCTGCTCTACAGGGGTCGGCACTGAAGCTTTCTTT
TRBJ2-2 TRBD1 TRBV30 . CAWAGTGNTGELFF TGTGCCTGGGCCGGGACAGGGAACACCGGGGAGCTGTTTTTT
TRBJ1-2 . TRBV6-6 . CASQTSDYGYTF TGTGCCAGTCAGACATCAGATTATGGCTACACCTTC
TRBJ2-7 . TRBV7-2 . CASTSGFPPYEQYF TGTGCCAGCACCTCAGGGTTTCCCCCATACGAGCAGTACTTC
TRBJ1-5 . TRBV27 . CASSPRTSYQPQHF TGTGCCAGCAGTCCACGGACTAGTTATCAGCCCCAGCATTTT
TRBJ2-7 . TRBV19 . CASSPNRGYEQYF TGTGCCAGTAGTCCAAACCGGGGTTACGAGCAGTACTTC
TRBJ2-7 . TRBV21-1 . CASSIPRRRGAYEQYF TGTGCCAGCAGCATCCCCCGGAGGAGGGGAGCGTACGAGCAGTACTTC
TRBJ1-1 . TRBV6-5 . CASSYRRTDTEAFF TGTGCCAGCAGTTACCGGAGGACGGACACTGAAGCTTTCTTT
TRBJ1-1 TRBD1 TRBV15 . CATSPRTGMNTEAFF TGTGCCACCAGTCCACGGACAGGGATGAACACTGAAGCTTTCTTT
TRBJ2-1 TRBD2 TRBV6-1 . CASRASGGYNEQFF TGTGCCAGCAGGGCTAGCGGGGGTTACAATGAGCAGTTCTTC
TRBJ1-4 . TRBV12-5 . CASGQGGLGGSSTNEKLFF TGTGCTAGTGGTCAGGGCGGGCTGGGGGGTAGTTCAACTAATGAAAAACTGTTTTTT
TRBJ2-2 . TRBV2 . CATETGNTGELFF TGTGCCACCGAGACAGGGAACACCGGGGAGCTGTTTTTT
TRBJ1-1 . TRBV18 once CASSPPSRPANTEAFF TGTGCCAGCTCACCACCCTCCAGGCCAGCGAACACTGAAGCTTTCTTT
TRBJ2-7 TRBD1 TRBV6-1 few CASSVDRGTYEQYF TGTGCCAGCAGTGTGGACAGGGGTACCTACGAGCAGTACTTC
TRBJ1-3 TRBD1 TRBV13 . CASSKTGVGNTIYF TGTGCCAGCAGTAAGACAGGGGTTGGAAACACCATATATTTT
TRBJ1-5 TRBD1 TRBV7-2 . CASSSGQLGSQHF TGTGCCAGCAGCTCGGGACAGCTGGGGTCCCAGCATTTT
TRBJ2-1 TRBD2 TRBV11-3 . CASSLGVAGVWEQFF TGTGCCAGCAGCTTAGGGGTAGCGGGAGTGTGGGAGCAGTTCTTC
TRBJ2-1 TRBD2 TRBV5-1 . CASSLSSGSPYNEQFF TGCGCCAGCAGCTTGTCGAGCGGGAGCCCCTACAATGAGCAGTTCTTC
TRBJ1-1 . TRBV6-5 few CASNPPGLLNTEAFF TGTGCCAGCAACCCTCCGGGTCTATTGAACACTGAAGCTTTCTTT
TRBJ1-5 TRBD1 TRBV5-1 . CASSPGQGGNQPQHF TGCGCCAGCAGCCCGGGACAGGGTGGCAATCAGCCCCAGCATTTT
TRBJ2-3 . TRBV7-8 few CASSLEGITSTDTQYF TGTGCCAGCAGCTTAGAGGGGATAACTAGCACAGATACGCAGTATTTT
TRBJ1-6 . TRBV7-9 . CASSSGRSPHLHF TGTGCCAGCAGCTCCGGGAGGAGCCCTCACCTCCACTTT
TRBJ1-2 . TRBV19 . CASISVNYGYTF TGTGCCAGTATTTCCGTGAACTATGGCTACACCTTC
TRBJ1-5 . TRBV6-5 few CASSLRGRQPQHF TGTGCCAGCAGTCTCAGGGGAAGGCAGCCCCAGCATTTT
TRBJ1-2 . TRBV5-1 . CASSSGRIPPNYGYTF TGCGCCAGCAGCTCAGGGCGGATTCCCCCCAACTATGGCTACACCTTC
TRBJ2-5 . TRBV2 . CASSVRSQETQYF TGTGCCAGCAGTGTCAGGTCTCAAGAGACCCAGTACTTC
TRBJ1-5 TRBD1 TRBV7-2 . CASSYRQGVGQPQHF TGTGCCAGCAGCTACAGACAGGGTGTGGGACAGCCCCAGCATTTT
TRBJ2-1 . TRBV5-8 . CASSTGWGGNEQFF TGTGCCAGCAGCACGGGATGGGGGGGCAACGAGCAGTTCTTC